The 23 T cell receptor beta chains below come from one sample, sequenced in a study of cytomegalovirus exposure and HLA in healthy donors. Some clones are missing from TCRdb's copy, which holds only in-frame ones; the method was immunoSEQ multiplex PCR. The sample has around 400,000 clones; approximately 90% are singletons. Source material: PBMCs. These receptors all come from a woman under 30 in good health and CMV-seronegative.

V is TRBV6-5 and J is TRBJ2-1, with TRBD2 matching 9 bases. The CDR3 spans 14 residues. Looked up from germline, CDR1 is MNHEY and CDR2 is SVGAGI. With V trimmed by 8 bases and J by 4 bases, 6 bases remained unmatched. Here the CDR3 DNA reads TGTGCCAGCGCCTTAGCGGGAGTATACAATGAGCAGTTCTTC. This translates into CASALAGVYNEQFF.

This clone was detected a few times. The chain recombines TRBV2 with TRBJ2-5; 7 bases line up with TRBD2. V lost 3 bases and J lost 2; bases outside the gene matches: 6. CDR1 SNHLY and CDR2 FYNNEI come from the germline V gene. This CDR3 has 15 residues. The CDR3 DNA sequence: TGTGCCAGCAGTGACCGCGGGGGTCCTCAAGAGACCCAGTACTTC. Encoded protein: CASSDRGGPQETQYF.

The rearrangement links TRBV11-2 to TRBJ2-1, with D tentatively TRBD2 (5 bases). Trimming took off 9 bases at V and 1 base at J, with 10 bases between the two ends. Germline assignment: CDR1 SGHAT and CDR2 FQNNGV. This CDR3 contains 13 residues. The DNA of the CDR3 is TGTGCCAGTGCGACGGGGTCCTACAATGAGCAGTTCTTC. This codes for CASATGSYNEQFF.

The chain recombines TRBV9 with TRBJ2-3; 14 nucleotides line up with TRBD2. CDR1 and CDR2 from the germline V gene are SGDLS and YYNGEE. The V and J ends lost 3 bases and 4 bases, in that order; junction bases with no gene match: 4. This CDR3 has 16 amino acids. CDR3 protein: CASSAGTSGSADTQYF. The CDR3, as DNA: TGTGCCAGCAGCGCCGGGACTAGCGGGAGCGCAGATACGCAGTATTTT.

This rearrangement joins TRBV28 to TRBJ1-1; D perhaps matches TRBD1 (5 bases). CDR3 length: 17 residues. V shed 7 bases and J shed 5 bases, with 26 bases lying between them. The germline gives CDR1 MDHEN, CDR2 SYDVKM. As DNA, the CDR3 is TGTGCCAGCAACCTCCCACCGATGGGGGGTTCGCGAACTGAAGCTTTCTTT. Translated: CASNLPPMGGSRTEAFF.

The gene calls are TRBV14 and TRBJ2-7, with a tentative D call TRBD2 (5 bases). Trimming took 2 bases from V and 7 from J, leaving 15 bases between them. Per germline, CDR1 SGHDN and CDR2 FVKESK. The CDR3 has 14 amino acids. CDR3 sequence: CASSQSLERLEQYF. In DNA, the CDR3 is TGTGCCAGCAGCCAAAGTTTGGAGCGGCTAGAGCAGTACTTC.

The chain joins TRBV28 to TRBJ1-2; D perhaps matches TRBD1 (5 bases). The germline CDR1 and CDR2 sequences are MDHEN and SYDVKM. This CDR3 contains 12 residues. Trimming removed 5 bases at V and 9 bases at J, with 13 bases between. The CDR3, as DNA: TGTGCCAGCAGTCAGGGCCTCGAAAGCTACACCTTC. It translates to CASSQGLESYTF.

Details on this clone: Lacking the conserved final phenylalanine or tryptophan, this CDR3 likely reflects a read error. The DNA is left out, because the CDR3 cannot be placed on it with certainty; the CDR3 is given as TCRdb lists it. The chain has TRBV18 and TRBJ1-4; the table's D call of TRBD1 was not tested on the DNA. The CDR3 numbers 9 amino acids, ends counted. CDR1 and CDR2 from the germline V gene are KGHSH and LQKENI. Here the CDR3 reads CASSPRQRL.

This chain links TRBV7-8 with TRBJ2-3, with 10 bases aligning to TRBD2. This CDR3 comprises 20 residues. V shed 1 base, J shed 1 base, and the junction held 14 bases outside the gene matches. CDR1 SGHVS and CDR2 FQNEAQ come from the germline V gene. The CDR3 bases are TGTGCCAGCAGCTTAGTTAGCGGGAGGTCCATATCCTCCGGCACAGATACGCAGTATTTT. Encoded protein: CASSLVSGRSISSGTDTQYF. The full variable domain, completed using reference TRBV7-8 and TRBJ2-3, is GAGVSQSPRYKVAKRGQDVALRCDPISGHVSLFWYQQALGQGPEFLTYFQNEAQLDKSGLPSDRFFAERPEGSVSTLKIQRTQQEDSAVYLCASSLVSGRSISSGTDTQYFGPGTRLTVL.

CDR3 amino acids: CASSPRGVVTDTQYF. CDR3 sequence (DNA): TGTGCCAGCAGTCCCCGGGGGGTCGTCACAGATACGCAGTATTTT. The chain has TRBV27 and TRBJ2-3; TRBD2 matches 7 bases. Germline trimming cut 5 bases from V and 2 bases from J; bases unmatched to any gene: 7. CDR3 length equals 15 residues. Looked up from germline, CDR1 is MNHEY and CDR2 is SMNVEV (reference sequence).

V is TRBV6-1 and J is TRBJ2-4; no clear D gene. V was shortened by 1 base and J by 0 bases, with 7 bases between the two germline ends. This CDR3 is built from 15 residues. Germline V CDR1 and CDR2: MNHNS, SASEGT. CDR3 protein: CASSEGPLAKNIQYF. CDR3 bases: TGTGCCAGCAGTGAAGGGCCTTTAGCCAAAAACATTCAGTACTTC.

This clone was recorded a few times. The J gene is TRBJ2-7, the V gene TRBV2; TRBD1 agrees at 7 bases. The CDR3 extends over 13 amino acids. Trimming removed 6 bases from V and 5 bases from J; junction bases left unmatched: 7. Germline CDR1 SNHLY, CDR2 FYNNEI. CDR3 DNA sequence: TGTGCCAGCAGCGACCTGACAGGGAACGAGCAGTACTTC. Protein product: CASSDLTGNEQYF. Drawing the rest from reference TRBV2 and TRBJ2-7, the complete variable domain is EPEVTQTPSHQVTQMGQEVILRCVPISNHLYFYWYRQILGQKVEFLVSFYNNEISEKSEIFDDQFSVERPDGSNFTLKIRSTKLEDSAMYFCASSDLTGNEQYFGPGTRLTVT.

V gene TRBV6-1 combines with J gene TRBJ1-1, with D possibly matching TRBD1 (6 bases). The CDR3 runs 15 residues. Germline V gene data show CDR1 as MNHNS and CDR2 as SASEGT. V lost 7 bases and J 0 bases, leaving 15 bases between the germline ends. CDR3 loop: CASIRAGALNTEAFF. CDR3 in DNA: TGTGCCAGCATTAGGGCAGGGGCCTTGAACACTGAAGCTTTCTTT.

The J gene is TRBJ1-5, the V gene TRBV7-9, with TRBD1 matching over 8 bases. This CDR3 contains 16 residues. Germline CDR1 is SEHNR and CDR2 is FQNEAQ (reference sequence). V dropped 5 bases and J dropped 1; count of bases not matched to a gene: 7. The CDR3 DNA sequence: TGTGCCAGCAGCCCCGAGACAGGGGAGAGCAATCAGCCCCAGCATTTT. Encoded protein: CASSPETGESNQPQHF.

J is TRBJ2-1 and V is TRBV4-1; unclear D gene. Germline CDR1 is MGHRA and CDR2 is YSYEKL. V gave up 1 base and J gave up 5 bases, with 9 bases separating them. The CDR3 sequence is 14 residues long. For the CDR3, the DNA is TGCGCCAGCAGCCAAGCTGTATGGCACAATGAGCAGTTCTTC. This translates into CASSQAVWHNEQFF.

V gene TRBV9 combines with J gene TRBJ2-5, with TRBD2 identical over 7 bases. The CDR3 totals 12 residues. Germline V gene sequence: CDR1 SGDLS, CDR2 YYNGEE. V trimming: 7 bases; J trimming: 5 bases; junction bases outside the gene matches: 5. In DNA, the CDR3 is TGTGCCAGCGCAGGCGGGAGTGAGACCCAGTACTTC. Its protein is CASAGGSETQYF.

The chain combines TRBV1 with TRBJ1-1; TRBD1 reflects the table's D call only, with no check against the DNA. TRBV1 is labeled a pseudogene. The CDR3 consists of 14 residues. CDR3 DNA: TGCACCAGCAGCCAAGATCCAGGGCGGTGGCAAGCTTTCTTT. As protein: CTSSQDPGRWQAFF.

The rearrangement joins TRBV6-1 to TRBJ1-4; 9 bases are a match to TRBD1. The V and J ends lost 6 bases and 2 bases, in that order; junction bases with no gene match: 4. The length of the CDR3 is 15 residues. From germline, CDR1 is MNHNS and CDR2 SASEGT. DNA for the CDR3: TGTGCCAGCAGAGGTACAGGGGGCACTAATGAAAAACTGTTTTTT. Translated: CASRGTGGTNEKLFF.

The chain employs TRBV7-9 and TRBJ2-2, with 10 positions matching TRBD2. CDR3 size: 16 residues. Germline assignment: CDR1 SEHNR and CDR2 FQNEAQ (reference sequence). Trimming took 6 bases from V and 3 from J; bases not matched to a gene: 7. The CDR3 bases are TGTGCCAGCAGGTACAGCGGGGGGGCCGACACCGGGGAGCTGTTTTTT. Its protein product is CASRYSGGADTGELFF. Together with reference TRBV7-9 and TRBJ2-2, the CDR3 gives the full variable domain: DTGVSQNPRHKITKRGQNVTFRCDPISEHNRLYWYRQTLGQGPEFLTYFQNEAQLEKSRLLSDRFSAERPKGSFSTLEIQRTEQGDSAMYLCASRYSGGADTGELFFGEGSRLTVL.

The chain is built from TRBV5-4 and TRBJ1-2; D not certain. Trimming pared 7 bases from V and 10 bases from J, leaving 17 bases between. The germline V gene has CDR1 SGHNT and CDR2 YYREEE (reference sequence). The CDR3 consists of 12 residues. The CDR3 loop is CASSSNPPVYTF. In DNA, the CDR3 is TGTGCCAGCTCAAGCAACCCTCCGGTCTACACCTTC.

This clone is a singleton in its sample. The chain carries TRBV6-5 and TRBJ2-5, with D tentatively TRBD2 (5 bases). The CDR3 has 14 amino acids. Germline V gene lookup returns CDR1 MNHEY and CDR2 SVGAGI. Trimming took off 2 bases at V and 5 bases at J, with 12 bases between the two ends. CDR3 amino acids: CASSYGEGRETQYF. CDR3 coding DNA: TGTGCCAGCAGTTACGGAGAGGGCAGGGAGACCCAGTACTTC.

V is TRBV29-1 and J is TRBJ2-1; D is possibly TRBD2 (7 bases). The V gene lost 8 bases and the J gene lost 9 bases, with 20 bases spanning the gap. The CDR3 totals 13 residues. The V gene's germline CDR1 is SQVTM and CDR2 ANQGSEA. CDR3 DNA: TGCAGCTCACGGGGGGCTAGCGAGGGTGAGCAGTTCTTC. Its protein is CSSRGASEGEQFF.

This CDR3 is CASSPQREGDGYTF. The CDR3 DNA reads as TGTGCCAGCTCACCCCAGAGGGAGGGCGATGGCTACACCTTC. The genes are TRBV18 and TRBJ1-2; no firm D call. The germline gives CDR1 KGHSH, CDR2 LQKENI. The germline V and J ends were trimmed by 3 bases and 6 bases, with 14 bases remaining between them. The CDR3 contains 14 residues.